Listed below are T cell receptor beta chains from one sample, sequenced in a study of radiotherapy plus CTLA-4 blockade in lung cancer. The data were produced by immunoSEQ multiplex PCR, yet TCRdb's version contains in-frame clones alone and is incomplete. The table records roughly 75,000 clones, around 76% of them present only once. The material sequenced was peripheral blood, taken from a patient treated with radiotherapy plus ipilimumab. These TCRs come from a human donor with non-small cell lung cancer whose response to radiotherapy plus ipilimumab could not be evaluated. Some clones in this sample may be carry-over from other donors' samples. Each CDR3 is given with its conserved first and last residue. Fields, in order: D gene, clone size, J gene, V gene, CDR3 DNA, CDR3 protein. D genes are given only for firm matches. Not every row has a clone size; where given, it reads once, few, many or a size class.

D: TRBD1; size: .; J: TRBJ2-7; V: TRBV19; DNA: TGTGCCAGTGCCGCTTCCGGGACAGGGGATGACGAGCAGTACTTC; CDR3: CASAASGTGDDEQYF
D: TRBD1; size: .; J: TRBJ1-6; V: TRBV27; DNA: TGTGCCAGCAGTTTAAACAGGGGGCGGGGTTCACCCCTCCACTTT; CDR3: CASSLNRGRGSPLHF
D: TRBD2; size: .; J: TRBJ2-7; V: TRBV6-5; DNA: TGTGCCAGCAGTTACCGTCGGGGGGGGCACTACGAGCAGTACTTC; CDR3: CASSYRRGGHYEQYF
D: .; size: .; J: TRBJ2-7; V: TRBV4-2; DNA: TGTGCCAGCAGCCAGCCCCAAACAGGAAACTACGAGCAGTACTTC; CDR3: CASSQPQTGNYEQYF
D: .; size: .; J: TRBJ2-3; V: TRBV6-5; DNA: TGTGCCAGCAGTTACGGAGCCCCCACAGATACGCAGTATTTT; CDR3: CASSYGAPTDTQYF
D: .; size: .; J: TRBJ2-1; V: TRBV11-3; DNA: TGTGCCAGCAGCTCCTTCGACAGGTCCCATGAGCAGTTCTTC; CDR3: CASSSFDRSHEQFF
D: .; size: once; J: TRBJ1-5; V: TRBV5-1; DNA: TGCGCCAGCAGCCCTTCCTCAGGGGCAGGTCAGCCCCAGCATTTT; CDR3: CASSPSSGAGQPQHF
D: TRBD1; size: .; J: TRBJ1-2; V: TRBV7-9; DNA: TGTGCCAGCAGCCCACTGGGACAGGGCGGTGGCTACACCTTC; CDR3: CASSPLGQGGGYTF
D: .; size: .; J: TRBJ2-5; V: TRBV6-1; DNA: TGTGCCAGCAGCGGGGGTTCGGAGACCCAGTACTTC; CDR3: CASSGGSETQYF
D: .; size: once; J: TRBJ1-6; V: TRBV6-5; DNA: TGTGCCAGCAGTTACTCGAAGACAGTTTATAATTCACCCCTCCACTTT; CDR3: CASSYSKTVYNSPLHF
D: .; size: .; J: TRBJ1-6; V: TRBV7-9; DNA: TGTGCCAGCAGCTTAGGGGGGGATTCACCCCTCCACTTT; CDR3: CASSLGGDSPLHF
D: .; size: .; J: TRBJ1-1; V: TRBV11-2; DNA: TGTGCCAGCAGCTTGAGGAACACTGAAGCTTTCTTT; CDR3: CASSLRNTEAFF
D: .; size: .; J: TRBJ2-7; V: TRBV14; DNA: TGTGCCAGCAGCCACGGGGGGCCCTACGAGCAGTACTTC; CDR3: CASSHGGPYEQYF
D: TRBD1; size: .; J: TRBJ2-1; V: TRBV7-3; DNA: TGTGCCAGCAGCTTAGCGGCGAGGGACAGCAATGAGCAGTTCTTC; CDR3: CASSLAARDSNEQFF
D: .; size: once; J: TRBJ2-5; V: TRBV6-5; DNA: TGTGCCAGCAGTTCTCTTACAGGGGGAGGGGAGACCCAGTACTTC; CDR3: CASSSLTGGGETQYF
D: .; size: once; J: TRBJ1-3; V: TRBV27; DNA: TGTGCCAGCAGGGAGGGAGGGGCCGACTCTGGAAACACCATATATTTT; CDR3: CASREGGADSGNTIYF
D: TRBD2; size: .; J: TRBJ2-5; V: TRBV7-2; DNA: TGTGCCAGCAGCTTAGCGGCCGCGGGGGGACAGACCCAGTACTTC; CDR3: CASSLAAAGGQTQYF
D: .; size: .; J: TRBJ2-7; V: TRBV18; DNA: TGTGCCAGCTCCCCCGCTCCGACAGGTTCCTACGAGCAGTACTTC; CDR3: CASSPAPTGSYEQYF
D: .; size: .; J: TRBJ1-4; V: TRBV6-6; DNA: TGTGCCAGCAGTTACGGGCAGACCACAACTAATGAAAAACTGTTTTTT; CDR3: CASSYGQTTTNEKLFF
D: TRBD2; size: .; J: TRBJ2-3; V: TRBV4-3; DNA: TGCGCCAGCAGCCAAGATTTAACTAGCGGGAGCACAGATACGCAGTATTTT; CDR3: CASSQDLTSGSTDTQYF
D: .; size: .; J: TRBJ1-6; V: TRBV14; DNA: TGTGCCAGCAGCCAAGACCAGGTCTTCGGAAGTTCACCCCTCCACTTT; CDR3: CASSQDQVFGSSPLHF
D: .; size: .; J: TRBJ2-7; V: TRBV7-3; DNA: TGTGCCAGCAGCCTATACAGGGAGCGTTCGGAGGAGCAGTACTTC; CDR3: CASSLYRERSEEQYF
D: TRBD2; size: .; J: TRBJ2-5; V: TRBV4-2; DNA: TGTGCCAGCAGCCAAGAGTGGCAAGGACTAGCGGGATACCAAGAGACCCAGTACTTC; CDR3: CASSQEWQGLAGYQETQYF
D: TRBD2; size: once; J: TRBJ2-7; V: TRBV7-2; DNA: TGTGCCAGCAGCATTAGCGGGGGGGCCTCCTACGAGCAGTACTTC; CDR3: CASSISGGASYEQYF
D: .; size: .; J: TRBJ1-3; V: TRBV2; DNA: TGTGCCAGCAGTGCTCGACAGTCCATATATTTT; CDR3: CASSARQSIYF
D: .; size: .; J: TRBJ2-1; V: TRBV5-1; DNA: TGCGCCAGTGGGCCCTCGTTTGGGGAGCAGTTCTTC; CDR3: CASGPSFGEQFF
D: TRBD2; size: few; J: TRBJ2-3; V: TRBV7-2; DNA: TGTGCCAGCAGCTTTTCTAGCGGGGGGGTTGGCACAGATACGCAGTATTTT; CDR3: CASSFSSGGVGTDTQYF
D: .; size: .; J: TRBJ1-3; V: TRBV18; DNA: TGTGCCAGCTCACCGGGCCTGCAATTCTTTGGCTCTGGAAACACCATATATTTT; CDR3: CASSPGLQFFGSGNTIYF
D: .; size: .; J: TRBJ1-2; V: TRBV7-2; DNA: TGTGCCAGCAGCTTAGGTGGGACAAAGAACTATGGCTACACCTTC; CDR3: CASSLGGTKNYGYTF
D: .; size: .; J: TRBJ1-1; V: TRBV19; DNA: TGTGCCAGTACGACGGGTATGAACACTGAAGCTTTCTTT; CDR3: CASTTGMNTEAFF
D: TRBD1; size: .; J: TRBJ1-2; V: TRBV6-5; DNA: TGTGCCAGCAGTCCCCCCGGACAGGGGGCCGGCTACACCTTC; CDR3: CASSPPGQGAGYTF
D: .; size: .; J: TRBJ1-3; V: TRBV5-4; DNA: TGTGCCAGCAGCTGGGGCCTTGGCTCTGGCACAAGCTCTGGAAACACCATATATTTT; CDR3: CASSWGLGSGTSSGNTIYF
D: TRBD2; size: .; J: TRBJ2-7; V: TRBV6-5; DNA: TGTGCCAGCAGTTACGTGGCTAGCGGGGCCTACGAGCAGTACTTC; CDR3: CASSYVASGAYEQYF
D: .; size: .; J: TRBJ1-1; V: TRBV13; DNA: TGTGCCAGCAGCTTAGCGGGGAGGGGCGCTGAAGCTTTCTTT; CDR3: CASSLAGRGAEAFF
D: TRBD1; size: .; J: TRBJ2-2; V: TRBV2; DNA: TGTGCCAGCACCCGCGACAGGGGGGCGAACACCGGGGAGCTGTTTTTT; CDR3: CASTRDRGANTGELFF
D: TRBD2; size: .; J: TRBJ2-1; V: TRBV4-1; DNA: TGCGCCAGCAGCCTCGAGGGTGGCGGGGGGGCCGGTGAGCAGTTCTTC; CDR3: CASSLEGGGGAGEQFF
D: .; size: .; J: TRBJ1-5; V: TRBV10-2; DNA: TGCGCCAGCAGTGCGTTCGGTGGGGGGGTTAATCAGCCCCAGCATTTT; CDR3: CASSAFGGGVNQPQHF